A single sample is the source of the 20 T cell receptor beta chains below, sequenced in a study of memory CD4+ T cells and cytomegalovirus serostatus (dated by TCRdb to the late 2010s). The library was obtained by the immunoSEQ multiplex PCR assay. TCRdb holds this immuneACCESS table with in-frame rearrangements only. Some clones are missing; in checked studies, unresolved V genes explain under half, and the rest has no known cause. In all, the sample holds about 41,000 clones, and over 60% of those were seen once. The ten most abundant clones make up roughly 6.7% of the sample. A FACSAria II was used to sort memory CD4+ T cells, defined as single viable CD3+CD4+CD8-CD45RO+ cells. Sequenced: memory CD4+ T cells from blood. The receptors were gathered from an adult in good health and CMV-seronegative.

The chain combines TRBV10-2 with TRBJ2-2; TRBD1 or TRBD2 may be the D gene (5 bases each). This CDR3 spans 15 amino acids. The germline gives CDR1 WSHSY, CDR2 SAAADI. V lost 5 bases, J lost 5 bases, and 15 bases lay in between. The CDR3: CASSTVSGSTGELFF. In DNA, the CDR3 is TGCGCCAGCAGTACTGTGTCAGGGAGTACCGGGGAGCTGTTTTTT.

The genes are TRBV5-1 and TRBJ2-1; possibly TRBD1 for D (6 bases). This CDR3 is built from 15 residues. Looked up from germline, CDR1 is SGHRS and CDR2 is YFSETQ. V was clipped by 5 bases and J by 7 bases, with 19 bases between them. The CDR3 nucleotides read TGCGCCAGCAGAATCGGGACACAAGAAGGGAATGAGCAGTTCTTC. It is translated as CASRIGTQEGNEQFF.

CDR3 sequence: CASSLAIETQYF. As DNA, the CDR3 is TGTGCCAGCAGCTTAGCAATCGAGACCCAGTACTTC. The V call is TRBV7-9, the J call TRBJ2-5; unclear D gene. V lost 0 bases to trimming and J lost 5 bases, with 4 bases between them. This CDR3 is 12 amino acids long. Germline assignment: CDR1 SEHNR and CDR2 FQNEAQ (reference sequence).

V usage is TRBV19 and J usage is TRBJ1-1, with D tentatively TRBD1 (5 bases). The V and J ends lost 8 bases and 2 bases respectively, with 18 bases between them. This CDR3 comprises 15 residues. Germline V gene lookup returns CDR1 LNHDA and CDR2 SQIVND (reference sequence). The CDR3 coding sequence is TGTGCCAGTCACTATGGCAGGGCTAGAAACACTGAAGCTTTCTTT. This codes for CASHYGRARNTEAFF.

This clone was found once. The chain joins TRBV11-2 to TRBJ2-7, with D perhaps being TRBD1 or TRBD2 (5 bases each). Deletions cut 4 bases from V and 7 bases from J, with 17 bases between. The germline gives CDR1 SGHAT, CDR2 FQNNGV. The CDR3 is 14 residues long. CDR3 sequence: CASSSPGTWWEQYF. The DNA of the CDR3 is TGTGCCAGCAGCTCTCCTGGGACCTGGTGGGAGCAGTACTTC.

This chain connects TRBV15 to TRBJ2-3; 8 nucleotides line up with TRBD1. The length of the CDR3 is 13 residues. Germline values: CDR1 LNHNV, CDR2 YYDKDF (reference sequence). V lost 0 bases and J lost 14; bases outside the gene matches: 7. In DNA, the CDR3 is TGTGCCACCAGCAGAGATCTGGACAGGGTTCGGTATTTT. Translated, it gives CATSRDLDRVRYF. The whole variable domain, filled in from reference TRBV15 and TRBJ2-3, reads DAMVIQNPRYQVTQFGKPVTLSCSQTLNHNVMYWYQQKSSQAPKLLFHYYDKDFNNEADTPDNFQSRRPNTSFCFLDIRSPGLGDTAMYLCATSRDLDRVRYFGPGTRLTVL.

This sequence joins TRBV2 and TRBJ2-7, with D possibly being TRBD2 (6 bases). There are 16 residues in the CDR3. Trimming stripped 6 bases from V and 5 bases from J, with 23 bases between. CDR1 is SNHLY, CDR2 FYNNEI, per germline. The CDR3 nucleotides read TGTGCCAGCAGAGGACTACTTGGGTACTCTCTCAACGAGCAGTACTTC. Translating gives CASRGLLGYSLNEQYF.

This rearrangement joins TRBV4-1 to TRBJ2-1, with 8 bases lining up with TRBD2. Trimming took 4 bases from V and 0 from J; bases not matched to a gene: 8. The CDR3 is 17 amino acids. Per germline, CDR1 MGHRA and CDR2 YSYEKL. The CDR3 DNA reads as TGCGCCAGCAGCCCCACGGGAGGGCGGGGCTCCTACAATGAGCAGTTCTTC. Amino acids: CASSPTGGRGSYNEQFF.

The chain combines TRBV7-8 with TRBJ2-7; D is perhaps TRBD1 or TRBD2 (6 bases each). V gave up 4 bases and J gave up 6 bases, with 19 bases separating them. In germline, CDR1 is SGHVS, CDR2 FQNEAQ. The CDR3 loop spans 15 amino acids. The CDR3 region has the DNA TGTGCCAGCAGCTCAAACAGGCTAGGAGGGGGCGAGCAGTACTTC. Its protein product is CASSSNRLGGGEQYF.

The chain carries TRBV6-6 and TRBJ2-5, with TRBD1 matching 12 bases. Trimming at V came to 6 bases and at J to 5 bases, leaving 10 bases not matched to a gene. Germline CDR1 and CDR2: MNHNY and SVGAGI (reference sequence). CDR3 length equals 16 residues. Here the CDR3 reads CASRHPGQGAGETQYF. DNA for the CDR3: TGTGCCAGCAGGCATCCGGGACAGGGGGCGGGGGAGACCCAGTACTTC.

This clone occurred a few times. The J gene is TRBJ2-7, the V gene TRBV5-1; D remains unclear. Trimming left V 4 bases short and J 7 bases short, with 18 bases between. The length of the CDR3 is 14 residues. The germline CDR1 and CDR2 sequences are SGHRS and YFSETQ. For the CDR3, the DNA is TGCGCCAGCAGCCTCACGCCGGGTGGCACAGAGCAGTACTTC. Protein sequence: CASSLTPGGTEQYF.

The chain employs TRBV6-5 and TRBJ2-4; D is possibly TRBD1 (5 bases). CDR3 length equals 13 residues. V dropped 9 bases and J dropped 0 bases, with 9 bases sitting between them. CDR1 and CDR2 (germline): MNHEY, SVGAGI. The CDR3 protein is CASRQTAKNIQYF. CDR3 coding DNA: TGTGCCAGTCGACAGACAGCCAAAAACATTCAGTACTTC.

V is TRBV5-1 and J is TRBJ1-5, with 8 bases that match TRBD1. Germline CDR1 is SGHRS and CDR2 is YFSETQ. V trimming: 4 bases; J trimming: 7 bases; junction bases outside the gene matches: 10. This CDR3 spans 15 amino acids. The CDR3 DNA follows: TGCGCCAGCAGCACTAGGGACAGGCCGGGGCAGCCCCAGCATTTT. Translation gives CASSTRDRPGQPQHF.

This chain connects TRBV27 to TRBJ1-1, with 9 bases matching TRBD1. Germline V gene data show CDR1 as MNHEY and CDR2 as SMNVEV (reference sequence). With 0 bases clipped from V and 6 bases from J, the junction kept 5 bases outside the gene matches. This CDR3 spans 15 amino acids. The CDR3 here is CASSLSGQGASEAFF. Here the CDR3 DNA reads TGTGCCAGCAGTTTATCGGGACAGGGTGCTTCTGAAGCTTTCTTT.

CDR3 loop: CASSPVVSSGSPGELFF. The CDR3 region has the DNA TGTGCCAGCAGTCCAGTCGTTTCTAGCGGGAGCCCCGGGGAGCTGTTTTTT. V is TRBV27 and J is TRBJ2-2, with 10 bases identical to TRBD2. Germline CDR1 and CDR2: MNHEY and SMNVEV (reference sequence). The CDR3 totals 17 residues. With V trimmed by 5 bases and J by 6 bases, 12 bases remained unmatched.

This rearrangement joins TRBV28 to TRBJ2-1, with a weak D call TRBD2 (6 bases). The V end was cut by 5 bases, the J end by 3 bases, with 14 bases between. CDR3 length: 15 amino acids. Germline V gene data show CDR1 as MDHEN and CDR2 as SYDVKM. The CDR3 DNA sequence: TGTGCCAGCAGTCAGACCCACGGGGGCTACAATGAGCAGTTCTTC. Translating it yields CASSQTHGGYNEQFF.

The chain carries TRBV28 and TRBJ1-4; tentative D call: TRBD1 (6 bases). Between the trimmed V and J ends, which lost 7 bases and 6 bases, there was a span of 12 bases. This CDR3 is built from 13 residues. CDR1 MDHEN and CDR2 SYDVKM come from the germline V gene. The CDR3: CASKGGGYEKLFF. The CDR3 nucleotides read TGTGCCAGCAAGGGGGGCGGGTATGAAAAACTGTTTTTT.

This chain uses TRBV7-2 with TRBJ2-3; 8 bases fit TRBD2. Per germline, CDR1 SGHTA and CDR2 FQGNSA. The CDR3 totals 16 residues. V lost 6 bases to trimming and J lost 2 bases; unmatched junction nucleotides: 10. CDR3 DNA: TGTGCCAGCAGTACGACTAGCGACCTCTCCACAGATACGCAGTATTTT. Its protein product is CASSTTSDLSTDTQYF.

The chain is built from TRBV7-9 and TRBJ2-7; 9 nucleotides agree with TRBD2. CDR1 is SEHNR and CDR2 is FQNEAQ in the germline V gene (reference sequence). V shed 10 bases, J shed 2 bases, and the junction held 6 bases outside the gene matches. This CDR3 is 13 amino acids long. The CDR3 loop reads CATSTSGTYEQYF. DNA for the CDR3: TGTGCCACCTCGACTAGCGGAACCTACGAGCAGTACTTC. Using reference TRBV7-9 and TRBJ2-7 for the parts outside the CDR3, the full variable domain is DTGVSQNPRHKITKRGQNVTFRCDPISEHNRLYWYRQTLGQGPEFLTYFQNEAQLEKSRLLSDRFSAERPKGSFSTLEIQRTEQGDSAMYLCATSTSGTYEQYFGPGTRLTVT.

Concerning this clone: A read error may be the cause here, since a much bigger clone is one base away. The chain uses TRBV19 and TRBJ2-1, with 7 positions matching TRBD2. Germline loops: CDR1 LNHDA, CDR2 SQIVND (reference sequence). The CDR3 is 13 residues long. The CDR3 sequence: CAGSIAGNNEQFF. The CDR3 DNA follows: TGTGCCGGTAGTATAGCGGGCAACAATGAGCAGTTCTTC.